This T cell receptor (beta chain) derives from a study of cytomegalovirus exposure and HLA in healthy donors listed by TCRdb under 2017. Study-level background: An earlier analysis of some 550 of the donors reported about 250 Gb of sequence data and 117 million unique TCR beta sequences from roughly 180 million T cells. An early release that covered about 600 HLA-typed donors contained about 300 gigabases of sequencing data and some 87 million unique TCR sequences. Of the 300 to 450 genotyped donors, about 80% fell in the genetic ancestry cluster associated with self-reported Caucasian donors. The study aimed to test whether signatures of past pathogen exposure could be identified by cataloging public T cell receptors. The study profiled the T cell repertoires of approximately 700 subjects by immunosequencing and related them to cytomegalovirus serostatus. A separate validation cohort of approximately 130 different subjects was used in addition to the roughly 670-subject first cohort. To predict cytomegalovirus infection status, the study combined high-throughput TCR immunosequencing, statistical association of individual TCRs with disease status, and machine learning. A later analysis re-examined previously published TCR beta repertoires from hundreds of donors and added high-resolution HLA genotyping to investigate patterns of TCR occurrence. The later analysis used no new phenotypic data to find candidate immune exposures, relying instead on TCR beta sequences and their occurrence across donors. An earlier analysis of fewer than 750 of the donors used high-throughput TCR beta sequencing to judge whether each TCR beta V gene segment behaved as functional or pseudogenic. Donor age, sex, ethnicity and CMV serostatus were collected together with the repertoire data. A later genetic analysis took genome-wide SNP genotypes for about three fifths of the 666 donors and used that subset as a discovery cohort. Every repertoire in the discovery cohort had been generated on one and the same sequencing platform. Both class I and class II loci were covered by HLA typing, at four-digit resolution. Typing coverage varied by locus: roughly 629-640 donors for A, B, C, DRB1 and DQB1; some 520 for DQA1; 600 to 610 for DPA1; fewer than 480 for DPB1. Four or five DR-DQ haplotypes were handled as single units for association and clustering because linkage in the cohort was strong. On average, approximately 250,000 unique TCR beta nucleotide sequences were sequenced per donor among a few hundred genotyped donors of the cohort, with roughly 18% of those sequences being non-productive.

In total, approximately 690 healthy bone marrow donors made up the cohort. All cohort members were sampled while nominally healthy, although unrecorded immune exposures were likely present. The donor was CMV seronegative and was included in the group of a few hundred seronegative cohort members. A peripheral blood sample was collected from each donor, and TCR beta sequencing was performed on peripheral blood mononuclear cells. The Qiagen DNeasy Blood Extraction Kit was used to extract genomic DNA from the blood cell samples. The CDR3 covers 15 residues, taking in both the cysteine and the phenylalanine. Just the 45-base CDR3 DNA is kept, in frame starting at base 1. CDR1 and CDR2 were assigned from the germline V gene (reference sequence) as LNHDA and SQIVND. V sheds 4 bases and J sheds 3 bases, leaving 15 bases between their ends. Library method: the immunoSEQ multiplex PCR assay. For the multiplex PCR, a mixture combining 60 forward primers for TCR Vbeta segments and 13 reverse primers for TCR Jbeta segments was used. Amplification of the CDR3 region of rearranged TCR beta genes was performed with a multiplex PCR assay on genomic DNA. The Illumina HiSeq System was used to sequence the amplified TCR beta libraries as 87-base-pair reads. As for how the authors treated the data: A later analysis counted approximately 74 million unique TCR beta chains across the 550 to 700 repertoires, and 9 million to 14 million of these chains were shared by at least two donors. Raw reads were error-corrected and collapsed into unique sequences by a nearest-neighbor algorithm in which closely related sequences were merged to remove PCR and sequencing errors. To assign V, D and J gene segments, CDR3 sequences were aligned to IMGT reference sequences. For a sequence to be retained, a match of at least six nucleotides was required to both a V gene segment and a J gene segment. A rearrangement counted as productive if the CDR3 had no stop codons and remained in frame with V and J, and every other rearrangement counted as non-productive. Following IMGT convention, CDR3 was defined as the stretch from the second conserved V-encoded cysteine up to the conserved J-encoded phenylalanine. Sequences without an unambiguous match to a single V gene segment were excluded from the earlier analysis of 587 of the donors. In an earlier analysis of some 590 of the donors, V segments were called functional above 56.7% productive rearrangements and were called segregating when the between-donor standard deviation exceeded 5%. A statistical classification framework was developed to diagnose cytomegalovirus status using the catalog of TCR beta chain sequences. V and J gene assignment, in a later analysis, came from comparing TCR nucleotide sequences with IMGT/GENE-DB human TR gene sequences. The TCRdist pipeline was used in a later analysis to assign CDR3 sequences and most-parsimonious VDJ recombination scenarios. In a later analysis, each TCR beta chain was defined by its CDR3 amino acid sequence together with its V-gene family, and reads without a unique V-gene family were excluded. To address suspected cross-contamination and a sequencing artifact, a later analysis removed around 600 highly shared, low-generation-probability nucleotide sequences. For each public chain, a later analysis derived a clonal expansion index from normalized ranks of inferred template counts within each repertoire. A later analysis computed generation probabilities with a VDJ recombination model fitted to out-of-frame rearrangements, and checked the results against IGoR. A later analysis scored TCR-TCR, TCR-HLA and TCR-CMV co-occurrence with hypergeometric tests, applying a repertoire-size bias correction to TCR pairs. In a later analysis, false discovery rates were estimated by permuting HLA or CMV assignments 20 times. In a later analysis, co-occurring TCRs were grouped with DBSCAN, and TCRdist sequence similarity was added when clustering was performed within HLA-allele-positive subsets. Repertoires with fewer than 30,000 or more than 120,000 public chains were left out of co-occurrence clustering, as were about 5 repertoires with anomalous nucleotide sharing. TCRdb took this table from immuneACCESS and kept in-frame rearrangements with V and J called. Such tables lack part of the clones; where checked against another copy, unresolved V genes explain under half of the gap, and the rest is unexplained. Clonal size and the V and J genes are those of that table, whereas D and trimming came from the DNA. The sample data list more than 150,000 clones, and roughly 80% of these were observed just once. Under 0.9% of the sample rests with the top ten.

About this clone itself: Its antigen specificity is not known. No qualities accompany the bases; no much larger clone lies one base away.

Overall study outcomes, separate from this receptor: Because counts were too low, 15 to 20 rarely observed V segments, including chromosome 9 orphons, were left out of the earlier analysis of roughly 600 of the donors. An association between a missense DCLRE1C variant and V-gene and J-gene trimming of TCR beta chains was found in a later genetic analysis and replicated in an independent cohort. The classifier was reported to diagnose cytomegalovirus status with high specificity and sensitivity in both the original and validation cohorts. In a later analysis, HLA-associated TCR beta chains were found to be more clonally expanded and to have lower generation probabilities than equally common non-associated chains. Broadly in line with IMGT annotations, most TCR beta V segments showed up in productive rearrangements about 87% or about 30% of the time in an earlier analysis of several hundred of the donors. The presence/absence analyses assumed that sequencing depth was roughly uniform across donors, and that assumption may not be true. Because HLA typing was unavailable for some donors at each locus, only the typed subset was used in association tests. A cluster of highly shared sequence variants was judged likely to be a technical artifact of the sequencing pipeline. Compared with the roughly 710-donor mean, donors in an Asian-associated ancestry cluster had fewer N-insertions in productive TCRs, according to a later genetic analysis. In a later analysis, around 15,000 TCR beta sequences were associated with specific HLA alleles at a false discovery rate of 0.05. A few of the identified cytomegalovirus-associated TCR beta chains were confirmed in vitro to be specific for cytomegalovirus antigens. Correlated functional status among segregating V segments might reflect linkage disequilibrium, but an unknown experimental factor could not be ruled out. Strong co-occurrence of HLA alleles, especially DR and DQ, made assigning TCR associations to individual alleles difficult. According to a later analysis, TCR association rates differed among HLA loci, with DRB1 alleles showing the most associated TCRs and HLA-C alleles showing the fewest. Only TCR beta chains were sequenced in this cohort, and the absence of alpha or paired-chain data limited detectable features. The only immune exposure information available for the cohort was CMV serostatus. The study gave a list of about 170 TCR beta chains associated with cytomegalovirus. Because the 87-base-pair reads could not distinguish some IMGT-functional V segments, including TRBV6-2 and TRBV6-3, those segments were excluded. A later analysis found that most CMV-associated TCR beta chains appeared HLA-restricted, with HLA associations seemingly driven largely by CMV exposure. In a later analysis, several top co-occurrence clusters were reported to appear linked to parvovirus B19, influenza, CMV and Epstein-Barr virus. The authors suggested that the approach could potentially be generalized to other disease states and immunological phenotypes. A further reported finding was that TCR beta sequences accurately predicted the HLA-A and HLA-B alleles for most subjects in the first cohort. Most TCR sequences were observed very rarely across donors, whereas some public TCRs were present in many individuals.

The specimen sequenced was PBMCs. This receptor chain uses TRBV19 and TRBJ2-5; the best D guess is TRBD2, with 6 bases matching. The receptor's source is a woman younger than 30 in good health and CMV-seronegative. The nucleotides read TGTGCCAGTAGTACCGGACCGGGAGCGAAAGAGACCCAGTACTTC. This codes for CASSTGPGAKETQYF.